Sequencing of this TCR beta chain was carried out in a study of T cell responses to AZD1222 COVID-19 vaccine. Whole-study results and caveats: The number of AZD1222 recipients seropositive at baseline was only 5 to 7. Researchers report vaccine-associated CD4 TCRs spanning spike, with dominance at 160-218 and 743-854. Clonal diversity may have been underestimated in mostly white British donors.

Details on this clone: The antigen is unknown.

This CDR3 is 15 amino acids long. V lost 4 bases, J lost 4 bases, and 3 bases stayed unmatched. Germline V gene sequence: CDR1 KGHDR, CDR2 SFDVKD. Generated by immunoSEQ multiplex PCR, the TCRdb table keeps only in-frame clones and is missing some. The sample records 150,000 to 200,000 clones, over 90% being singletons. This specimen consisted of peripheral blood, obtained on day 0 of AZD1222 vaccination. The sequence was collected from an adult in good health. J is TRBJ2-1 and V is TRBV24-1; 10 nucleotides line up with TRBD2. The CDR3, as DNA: TGTGCCACCAGTGAATGGACTAGCGGTTACAATGAGCAGTTCTTC. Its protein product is CATSEWTSGYNEQFF.